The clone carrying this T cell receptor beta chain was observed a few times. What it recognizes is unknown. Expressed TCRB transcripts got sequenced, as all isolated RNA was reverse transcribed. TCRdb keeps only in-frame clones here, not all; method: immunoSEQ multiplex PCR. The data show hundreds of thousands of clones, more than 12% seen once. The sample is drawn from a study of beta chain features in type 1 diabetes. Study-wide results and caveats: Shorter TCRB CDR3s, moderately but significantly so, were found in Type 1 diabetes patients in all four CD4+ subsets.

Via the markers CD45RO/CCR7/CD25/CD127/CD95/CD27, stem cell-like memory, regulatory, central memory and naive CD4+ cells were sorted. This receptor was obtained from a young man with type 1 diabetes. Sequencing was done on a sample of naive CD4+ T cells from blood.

CDR3 sequence: CASKGAISYNEQFF. The CDR3 DNA reads TGTGCCAGCAAAGGGGCAATATCCTACAATGAGCAGTTCTTC. The rearrangement joins TRBV6-5 to TRBJ2-1, with a weak D call TRBD1 (5 bases). The CDR3 is 14 amino acids. V lost 7 bases and J 1 base, leaving 11 bases between the germline ends. Germline-derived CDR1 and CDR2 are MNHEY and SVGAGI.